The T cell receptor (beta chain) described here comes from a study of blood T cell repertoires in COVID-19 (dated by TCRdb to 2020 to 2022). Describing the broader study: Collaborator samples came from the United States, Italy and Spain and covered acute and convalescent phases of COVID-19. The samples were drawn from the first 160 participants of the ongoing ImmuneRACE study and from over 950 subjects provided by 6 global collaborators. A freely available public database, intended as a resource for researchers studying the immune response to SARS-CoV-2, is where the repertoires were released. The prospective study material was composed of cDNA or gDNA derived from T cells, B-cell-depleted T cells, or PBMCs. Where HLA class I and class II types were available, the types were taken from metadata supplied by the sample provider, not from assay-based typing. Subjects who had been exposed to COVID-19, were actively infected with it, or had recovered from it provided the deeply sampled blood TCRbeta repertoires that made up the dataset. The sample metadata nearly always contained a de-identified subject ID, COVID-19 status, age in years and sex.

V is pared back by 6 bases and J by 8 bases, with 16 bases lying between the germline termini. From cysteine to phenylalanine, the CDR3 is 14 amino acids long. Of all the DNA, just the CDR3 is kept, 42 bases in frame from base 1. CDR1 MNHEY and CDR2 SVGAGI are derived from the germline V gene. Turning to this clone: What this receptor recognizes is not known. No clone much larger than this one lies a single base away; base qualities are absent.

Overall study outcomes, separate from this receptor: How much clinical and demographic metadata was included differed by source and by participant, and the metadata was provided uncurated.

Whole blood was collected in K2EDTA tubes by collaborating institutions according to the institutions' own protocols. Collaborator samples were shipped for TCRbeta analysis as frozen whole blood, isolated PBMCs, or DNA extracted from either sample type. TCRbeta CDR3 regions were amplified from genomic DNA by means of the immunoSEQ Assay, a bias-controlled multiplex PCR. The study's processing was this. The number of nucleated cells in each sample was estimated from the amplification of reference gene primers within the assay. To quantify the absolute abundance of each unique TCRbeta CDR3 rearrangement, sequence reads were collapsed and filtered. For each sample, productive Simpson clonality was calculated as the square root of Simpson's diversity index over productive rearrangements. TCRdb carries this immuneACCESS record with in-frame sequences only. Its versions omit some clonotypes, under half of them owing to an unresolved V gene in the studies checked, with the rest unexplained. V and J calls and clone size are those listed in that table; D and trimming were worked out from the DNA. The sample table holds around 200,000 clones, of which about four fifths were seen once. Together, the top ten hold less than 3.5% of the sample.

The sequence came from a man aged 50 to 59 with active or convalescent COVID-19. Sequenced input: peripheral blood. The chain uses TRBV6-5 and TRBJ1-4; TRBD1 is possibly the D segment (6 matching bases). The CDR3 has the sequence CASSPTGLEEKLFF. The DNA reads TGTGCCAGCAGCCCAACAGGGCTCGAAGAAAAACTGTTTTTT.